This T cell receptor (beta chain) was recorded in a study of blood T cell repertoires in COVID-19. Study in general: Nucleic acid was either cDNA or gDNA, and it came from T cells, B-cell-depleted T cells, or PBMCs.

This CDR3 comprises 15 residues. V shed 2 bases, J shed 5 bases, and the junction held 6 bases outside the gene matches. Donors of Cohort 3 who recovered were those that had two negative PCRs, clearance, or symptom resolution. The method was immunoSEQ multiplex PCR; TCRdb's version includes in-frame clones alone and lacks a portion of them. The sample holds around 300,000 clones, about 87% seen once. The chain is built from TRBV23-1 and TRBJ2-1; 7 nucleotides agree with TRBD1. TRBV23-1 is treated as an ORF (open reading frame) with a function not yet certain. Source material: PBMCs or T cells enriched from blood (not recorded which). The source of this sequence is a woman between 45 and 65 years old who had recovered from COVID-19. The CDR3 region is CASSQEGARNNEQFF. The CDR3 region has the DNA TGCGCCAGCAGTCAAGAGGGGGCACGGAACAATGAGCAGTTCTTC.